These T cell receptor beta chains were read from a single sample in a study of shared clonotypes between healthy human individuals. Profiled with immunoSEQ multiplex PCR; TCRdb holds only in-frame clones, not every one. The data contain fewer than 1.6 million clones, about 98.5% of them singletons. The material sequenced was naive CD4+ T cells sorted from blood. The receptors come from a man younger than 45 in good health. CDR3s leave out the opening cysteine and the closing phenylalanine or tryptophan.

cdr3_aa: ASSQERVAGGELF
v_call: TRBV4-1
j_call: TRBJ2-2

cdr3_aa: ASSLDHYEQY
v_call: TRBV11-2
j_call: TRBJ2-7

cdr3_aa: ASSLDGNQPQH
v_call: TRBV5-1
j_call: TRBJ1-5

cdr3_aa: ASSLGLIGYSNQPQH
v_call: TRBV5-6
j_call: TRBJ1-5

cdr3_aa: ASSPSPTETQY
v_call: TRBV5-1
j_call: TRBJ2-5

cdr3_aa: ASSPPIPHEQY
v_call: TRBV18
j_call: TRBJ2-7

cdr3_aa: ASSPEGTENQPQH
v_call: TRBV7-2
j_call: TRBJ1-5

cdr3_aa: ASSEALLAGGNTGELF
v_call: TRBV2
j_call: TRBJ2-2

cdr3_aa: ASSPGTGNNQPQH
v_call: TRBV19
j_call: TRBJ1-5

cdr3_aa: SAKQGTGGAYEQY
v_call: TRBV29-1
j_call: TRBJ2-7

cdr3_aa: ASSPSGTPLSYEQY
v_call: TRBV27
j_call: TRBJ2-7

cdr3_aa: ASSFGLWINNEQF
v_call: TRBV7-9
j_call: TRBJ2-1

cdr3_aa: ASSTSGRTYEQY
v_call: TRBV5-4
j_call: TRBJ2-7

cdr3_aa: ASNWGVEQF
v_call: TRBV2
j_call: TRBJ2-1

cdr3_aa: ASSPPPGSYNEQF
v_call: TRBV25-1
j_call: TRBJ2-1

cdr3_aa: ASRPGQSENQPQH
v_call: TRBV19
j_call: TRBJ1-5

cdr3_aa: ASSSHPTLSNEQF
v_call: TRBV11-2
j_call: TRBJ2-1

cdr3_aa: ARLMSGRTYEQY
v_call: TRBV27
j_call: TRBJ2-7

cdr3_aa: ASSFWGEETQY
v_call: TRBV5-1
j_call: TRBJ2-5

cdr3_aa: ASASGRKETQY
v_call: TRBV27
j_call: TRBJ2-5

cdr3_aa: ASTGYLALF
v_call: TRBV6-1
j_call: TRBJ2-1

cdr3_aa: ASSYRKGVGTDTQY
v_call: TRBV6-5
j_call: TRBJ2-3

cdr3_aa: ASRGPGTSGRARHEQF
v_call: TRBV7-2
j_call: TRBJ2-1

cdr3_aa: ASSQQETQY
v_call: TRBV13
j_call: TRBJ2-5

cdr3_aa: ASSLSRVANTEAF
v_call: TRBV27
j_call: TRBJ1-1

cdr3_aa: ASSSSREVEPQH
v_call: TRBV7-8
j_call: TRBJ1-5

cdr3_aa: ASSLDRRETQY
v_call: TRBV5-1
j_call: TRBJ2-5

cdr3_aa: ASSLQGDTEAF
v_call: TRBV7-9
j_call: TRBJ1-1

cdr3_aa: ASSYQGAVAGELF
v_call: TRBV6-5
j_call: TRBJ2-2

cdr3_aa: ASSPRGDRVAYEQY
v_call: TRBV18
j_call: TRBJ2-7

cdr3_aa: ASSLLGGGIGYEQY
v_call: TRBV27
j_call: TRBJ2-7

cdr3_aa: ASSLGAGGAYGQF
v_call: TRBV5-1
j_call: TRBJ2-1

cdr3_aa: ASSFASHVPNEQF
v_call: TRBV7-8
j_call: TRBJ2-1

cdr3_aa: ASAPEPAGDRDEQF
v_call: TRBV5-4
j_call: TRBJ2-1

cdr3_aa: ASSQGPLDRGEQF
v_call: TRBV14
j_call: TRBJ2-1

cdr3_aa: ASSVKSGAYEQY
v_call: TRBV10-1
j_call: TRBJ2-7

cdr3_aa: ATSRGGTQNTEAF
v_call: TRBV15
j_call: TRBJ1-1

cdr3_aa: ASTIMARNEQF
v_call: TRBV2
j_call: TRBJ2-1

cdr3_aa: ASSLGLTGMGSGNTIY
v_call: TRBV13
j_call: TRBJ1-3

cdr3_aa: SVAARLSYEQY
v_call: TRBV29-1
j_call: TRBJ2-7

cdr3_aa: ASSSSPGLHNEQF
v_call: TRBV18
j_call: TRBJ2-1

cdr3_aa: ASSLSGLAGGYEQY
v_call: TRBV11-1
j_call: TRBJ2-7

cdr3_aa: ASTLERPRSNRDEQF
v_call: TRBV5-5
j_call: TRBJ2-1